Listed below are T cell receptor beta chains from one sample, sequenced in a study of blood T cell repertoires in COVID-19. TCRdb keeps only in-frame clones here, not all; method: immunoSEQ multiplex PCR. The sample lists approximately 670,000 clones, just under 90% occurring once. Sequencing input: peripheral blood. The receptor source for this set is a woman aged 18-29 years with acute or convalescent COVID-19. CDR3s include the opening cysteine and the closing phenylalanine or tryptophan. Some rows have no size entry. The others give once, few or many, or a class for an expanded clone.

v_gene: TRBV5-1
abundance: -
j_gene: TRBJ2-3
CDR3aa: CASTTQGASPDTQYF

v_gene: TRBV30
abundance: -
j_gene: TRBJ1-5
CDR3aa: CAWNSGYSNQPQHF

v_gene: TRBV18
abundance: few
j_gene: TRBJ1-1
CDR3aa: CASSQSGQGLVTEAFF

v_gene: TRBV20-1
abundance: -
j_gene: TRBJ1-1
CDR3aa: CSASVTRGWLNTEAFF

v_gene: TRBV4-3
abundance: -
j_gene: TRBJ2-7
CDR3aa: CASSQAEGGGAEEQYF

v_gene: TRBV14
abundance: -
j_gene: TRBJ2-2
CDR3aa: CASSLQGVGELFF

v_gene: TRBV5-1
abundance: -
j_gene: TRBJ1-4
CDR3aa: CASSPQGHAEKLFF

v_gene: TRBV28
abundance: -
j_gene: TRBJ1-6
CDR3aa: CASSLLQGVGSPLHF

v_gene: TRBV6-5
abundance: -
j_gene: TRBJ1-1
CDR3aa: CASSYGGARNTEAFF

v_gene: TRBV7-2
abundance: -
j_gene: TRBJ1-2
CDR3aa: CASSPGQGPNYGYTF

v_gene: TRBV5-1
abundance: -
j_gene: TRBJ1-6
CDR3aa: CASTPRGQGGSPLHF

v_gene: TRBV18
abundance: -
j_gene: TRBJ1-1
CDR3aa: CASSPMILRDTEAFF

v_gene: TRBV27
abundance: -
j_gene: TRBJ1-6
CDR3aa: CASSVTGTANSPLHF

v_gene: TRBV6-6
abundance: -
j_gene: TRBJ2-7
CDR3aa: CASSYGADEQYF

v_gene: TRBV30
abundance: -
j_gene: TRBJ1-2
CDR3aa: CAWSVQGKGYGYTF

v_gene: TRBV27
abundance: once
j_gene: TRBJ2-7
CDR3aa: CASSPWRGYEQYF

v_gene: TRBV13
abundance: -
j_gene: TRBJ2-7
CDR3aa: CASSPGQSSYEQYF

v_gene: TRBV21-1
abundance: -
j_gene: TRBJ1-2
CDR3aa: CASTPTENYGYTF

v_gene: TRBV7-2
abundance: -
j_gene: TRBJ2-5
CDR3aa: CASSYRREGTQYF

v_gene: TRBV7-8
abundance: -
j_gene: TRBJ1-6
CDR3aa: CASSLYAGQPNSPLHF

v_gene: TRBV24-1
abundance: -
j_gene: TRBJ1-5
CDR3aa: CATSDEVNGPQHF

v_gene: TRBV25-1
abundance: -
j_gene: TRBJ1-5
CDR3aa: CASSTGFQPQHF

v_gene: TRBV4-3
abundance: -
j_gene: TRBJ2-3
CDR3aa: CASSQELLAGGGDTQYF

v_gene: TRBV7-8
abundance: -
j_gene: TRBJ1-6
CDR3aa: CASSLAEPGQTNSPLHF

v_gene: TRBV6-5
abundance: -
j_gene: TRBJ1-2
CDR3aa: CASSSNFGTGYGYTF

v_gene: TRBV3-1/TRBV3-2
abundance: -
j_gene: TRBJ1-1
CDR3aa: CASSLGGVTEAFF

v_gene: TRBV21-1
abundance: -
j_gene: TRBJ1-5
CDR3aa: CASSKEEAGSPSLNPDSNQPQHF

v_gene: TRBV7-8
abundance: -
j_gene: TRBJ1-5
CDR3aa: CASSLEAGISRQPQHF

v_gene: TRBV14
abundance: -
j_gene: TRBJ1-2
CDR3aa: CASSQTGTAPTYGYTF

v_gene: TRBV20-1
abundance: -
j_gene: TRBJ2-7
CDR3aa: CSAQQVSEQYF

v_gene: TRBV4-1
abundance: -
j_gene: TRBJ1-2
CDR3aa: CASSQGVRQGANYGYTF

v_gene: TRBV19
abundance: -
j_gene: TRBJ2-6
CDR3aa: CASSVTGVISSGANVLTF

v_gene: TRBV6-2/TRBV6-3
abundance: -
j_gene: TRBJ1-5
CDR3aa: CASSRGWQPQHF

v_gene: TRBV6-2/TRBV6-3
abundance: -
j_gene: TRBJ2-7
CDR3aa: CASSYFASGEEQYF

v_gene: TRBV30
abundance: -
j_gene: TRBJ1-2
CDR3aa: CAWTTRAGTGWNYGYTF

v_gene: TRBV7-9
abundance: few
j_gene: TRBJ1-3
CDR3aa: CASSPFQETSGNTIYF

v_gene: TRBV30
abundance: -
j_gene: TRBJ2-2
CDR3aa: CAWSVDRLDTGELFF

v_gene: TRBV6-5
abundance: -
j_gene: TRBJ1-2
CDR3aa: CASSPLGADYGYTF

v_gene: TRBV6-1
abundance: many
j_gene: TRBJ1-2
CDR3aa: CASSESEFLYGYTF